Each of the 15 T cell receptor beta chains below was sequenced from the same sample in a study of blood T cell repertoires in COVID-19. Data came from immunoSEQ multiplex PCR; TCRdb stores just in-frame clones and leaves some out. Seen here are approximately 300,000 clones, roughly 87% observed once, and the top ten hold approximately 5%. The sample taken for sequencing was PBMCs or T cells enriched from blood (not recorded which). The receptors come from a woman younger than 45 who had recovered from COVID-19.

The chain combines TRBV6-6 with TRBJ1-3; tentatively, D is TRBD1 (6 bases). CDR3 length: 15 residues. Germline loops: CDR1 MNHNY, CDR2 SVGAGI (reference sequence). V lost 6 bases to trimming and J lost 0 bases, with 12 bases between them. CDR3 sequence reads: CASRADRISGNTIYF. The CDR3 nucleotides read TGTGCCAGCAGGGCGGACAGAATCTCTGGAAACACCATATATTTT.

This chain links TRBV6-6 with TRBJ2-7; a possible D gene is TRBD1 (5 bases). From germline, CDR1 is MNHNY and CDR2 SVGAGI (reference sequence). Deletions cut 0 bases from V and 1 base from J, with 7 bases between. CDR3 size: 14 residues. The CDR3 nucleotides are TGTGCCAGCAGTTACTCGCAGGGATCCTACGAGCAGTACTTC. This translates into CASSYSQGSYEQYF.

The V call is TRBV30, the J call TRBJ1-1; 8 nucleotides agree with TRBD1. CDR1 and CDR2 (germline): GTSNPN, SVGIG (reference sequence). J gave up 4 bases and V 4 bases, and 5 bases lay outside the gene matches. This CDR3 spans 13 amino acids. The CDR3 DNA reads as TGTGCCTGGACTAGGACAGGGTTCACTGAAGCTTTCTTT. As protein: CAWTRTGFTEAFF.

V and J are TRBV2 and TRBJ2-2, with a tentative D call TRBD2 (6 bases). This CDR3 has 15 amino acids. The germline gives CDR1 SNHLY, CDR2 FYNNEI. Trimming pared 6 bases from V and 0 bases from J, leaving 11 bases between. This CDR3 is CASRTGTANTGELFF. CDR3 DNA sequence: TGTGCCAGCAGGACCGGGACTGCGAACACCGGGGAGCTGTTTTTT.

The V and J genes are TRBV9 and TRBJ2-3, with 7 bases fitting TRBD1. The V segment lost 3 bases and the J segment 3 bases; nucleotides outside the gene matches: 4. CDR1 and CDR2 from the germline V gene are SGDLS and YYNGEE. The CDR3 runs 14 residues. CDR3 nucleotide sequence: TGTGCCAGCAGCGCCAGGGGGAATACAGATACGCAGTATTTT. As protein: CASSARGNTDTQYF.

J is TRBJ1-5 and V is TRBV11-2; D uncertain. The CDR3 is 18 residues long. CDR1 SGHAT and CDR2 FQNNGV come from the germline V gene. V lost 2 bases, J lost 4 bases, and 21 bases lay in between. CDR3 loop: CASSLSSVGHGLNQPQHF. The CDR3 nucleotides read TGTGCCAGCAGCTTATCTAGCGTGGGCCACGGGCTGAATCAGCCCCAGCATTTT.

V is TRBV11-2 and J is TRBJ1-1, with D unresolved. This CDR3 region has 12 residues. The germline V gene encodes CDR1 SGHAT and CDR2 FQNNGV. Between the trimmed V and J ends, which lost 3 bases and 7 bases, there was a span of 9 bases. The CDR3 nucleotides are TGTGCCAGCAGCTTGTGGGCCAGTGAAGCTTTCTTT. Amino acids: CASSLWASEAFF.

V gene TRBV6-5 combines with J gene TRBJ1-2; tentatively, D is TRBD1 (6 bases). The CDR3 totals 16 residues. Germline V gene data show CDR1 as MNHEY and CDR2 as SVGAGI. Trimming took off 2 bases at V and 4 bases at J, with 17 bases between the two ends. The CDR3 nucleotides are TGTGCCAGCAGTTACCACGCGGGGGCAGGGCTCTATGGCTACACCTTC. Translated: CASSYHAGAGLYGYTF.

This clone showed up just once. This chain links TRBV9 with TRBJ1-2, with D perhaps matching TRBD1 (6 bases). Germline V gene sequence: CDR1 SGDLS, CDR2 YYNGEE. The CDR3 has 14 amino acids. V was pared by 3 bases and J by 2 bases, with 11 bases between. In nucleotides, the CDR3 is TGTGCCAGCAGCGCCATGGGGACAAACTATGGCTACACCTTC. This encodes CASSAMGTNYGYTF.

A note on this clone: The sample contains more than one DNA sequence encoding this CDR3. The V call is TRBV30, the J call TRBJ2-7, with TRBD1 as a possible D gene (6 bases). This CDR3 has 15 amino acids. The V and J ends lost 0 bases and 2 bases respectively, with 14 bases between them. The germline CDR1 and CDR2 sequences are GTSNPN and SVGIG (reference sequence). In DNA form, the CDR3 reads TGTGCCTGGAGTGTACGAGGGGGATTACCCTACGAGCAGTACTTC. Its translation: CAWSVRGGLPYEQYF.

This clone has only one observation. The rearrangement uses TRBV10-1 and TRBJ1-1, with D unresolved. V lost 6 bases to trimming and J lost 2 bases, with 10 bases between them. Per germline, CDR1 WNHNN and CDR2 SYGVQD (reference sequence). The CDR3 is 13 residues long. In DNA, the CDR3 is TGCGCCAGCAGCCCGGAGTATAACACTGAAGCTTTCTTT. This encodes CASSPEYNTEAFF.

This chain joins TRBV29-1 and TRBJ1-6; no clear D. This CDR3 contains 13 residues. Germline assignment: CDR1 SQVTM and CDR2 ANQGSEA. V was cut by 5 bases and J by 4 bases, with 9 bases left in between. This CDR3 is CSVKADYNSPLHF. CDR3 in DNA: TGCAGCGTTAAAGCAGATTATAATTCACCCCTCCACTTT.

For the CDR3, the DNA is TGTGCCAGCAGCCCAGACAGGGTTACAGATACGCAGTATTTT. As protein: CASSPDRVTDTQYF. The chain uses TRBV5-6 and TRBJ2-3; TRBD1 agrees at 7 bases. V lost 4 bases and J lost 3; bases outside the gene matches: 5. CDR1 is SGHDT and CDR2 is YYEEEE in the germline V gene. The CDR3 is 14 amino acids. The whole variable domain, remainder taken from reference TRBV5-6 and TRBJ2-3, is DAGVTQSPTHLIKTRGQQVTLRCSPKSGHDTVSWYQQALGQGPQFIFQYYEEEERQRGNFPDRFSGHQFPNYSSELNVNALLLGDSALYLCASSPDRVTDTQYFGPGTRLTVL.

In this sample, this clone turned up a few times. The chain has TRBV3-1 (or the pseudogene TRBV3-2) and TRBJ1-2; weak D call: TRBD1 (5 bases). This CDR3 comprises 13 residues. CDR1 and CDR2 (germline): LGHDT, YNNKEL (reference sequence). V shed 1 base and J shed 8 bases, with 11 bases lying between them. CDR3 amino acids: CASSQGQGRGYTF. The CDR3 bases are TGTGCCAGCAGCCAAGGTCAGGGTCGCGGCTACACCTTC.

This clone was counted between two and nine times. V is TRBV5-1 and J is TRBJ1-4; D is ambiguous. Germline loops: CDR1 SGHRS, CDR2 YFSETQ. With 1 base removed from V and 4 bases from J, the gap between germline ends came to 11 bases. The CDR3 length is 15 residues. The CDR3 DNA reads TGCGCCAGCAGCTTGTACCCGACTGATAATGAAAAACTGTTTTTT. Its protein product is CASSLYPTDNEKLFF.